The rows below give T cell receptor beta chains drawn from one sample of a study of shared clonotypes between healthy human individuals. Here immunoSEQ multiplex PCR was the method, and the copy in TCRdb shows in-frame clones only, minus some. The table has 1 million to 1.2 million clones, 77% seen once; the top ten hold about 0.94%. The source material was memory CD4+ T cells from PBMCs. Receptors were obtained from a man in his late teens or twenties in good health. Some clones in this sample may be carry-over from other donors' samples. The CDR3 runs from the conserved cysteine through the conserved F or W. The order of the fields is D gene, V gene, CDR3 length, J gene, clone size, CDR3 DNA, CDR3 protein. The D gene is left open where the match is weak. The size field is filled for only some rows; it gives once, few, many or a size class.

>.|TRBV4-2|15|TRBJ1-1|.
TGTGCCAGCAGCCGGCACGAGGCAGAGAACACTGAAGCTTTCTTT
CASSRHEAENTEAFF
>TRBD2|TRBV7-2|15|TRBJ2-7|.
TGTGCCAGCAGCCCCGGACTAGGGACTTTCTACGAGCAGTACTTC
CASSPGLGTFYEQYF
>.|TRBV2|15|TRBJ1-4|.
TGTGCCAGCAGCGAGGGCAGGGTTTCTAATGAAAAACTGTTTTTT
CASSEGRVSNEKLFF
>TRBD2|TRBV5-4|14|TRBJ2-7|.
TGTGCCAGCAGCTCAGCGGGAGCGCCCTACGAGCAGTACTTC
CASSSAGAPYEQYF
>.|TRBV21-1|16|TRBJ2-7|.
TGTGCCAGCAGCAAAGTAGACAGGATATTCTCCTACGAGCAGTACTTC
CASSKVDRIFSYEQYF
>TRBD1|TRBV10-3|14|TRBJ1-2|.
TGTGCCATCAGTGCGGGGGGGACAGGAGCTGGCTACACCTTC
CAISAGGTGAGYTF
>TRBD1|TRBV28|14|TRBJ2-7|.
TGTGCCAGCAGTTTCTCCAGGGGGTCGCGTGAGCAGTACTTC
CASSFSRGSREQYF
>.|TRBV27|13|TRBJ1-2|.
TGTGCCAGCAGTTTAGGGCAGGGGAAGGGCTACACCTTC
CASSLGQGKGYTF
>.|TRBV7-6|15|TRBJ2-2|.
TGTGCCAGCAGCTTTCTAGCAGGAAACACCGGGGAGCTGTTTTTT
CASSFLAGNTGELFF
>.|TRBV5-6|13|TRBJ1-2|.
TGTGCCAGCAGCCGGAGGATTTCTGAAGGCTACACCTTC
CASSRRISEGYTF
>TRBD1|TRBV7-9|13|TRBJ1-1|few
TGTGCCAGCAGCTTAGAGGGGGCCACTGAAGCTTTCTTT
CASSLEGATEAFF
>.|TRBV5-1|12|TRBJ2-7|.
TGCGCCAGCCGGGACGAAAACTACGAGCAGTACTTC
CASRDENYEQYF
>TRBD1|TRBV28|14|TRBJ2-3|.
TGTGCCAGCAATAGGGGACAGACCACAGATACGCAGTATTTT
CASNRGQTTDTQYF
>.|TRBV5-1|15|TRBJ1-1|.
TGCGCCAGCAGCTTGGCCTCGGGGCTAAACACTGAAGCTTTCTTT
CASSLASGLNTEAFF
>.|TRBV28|18|TRBJ2-7|.
TGTGCCAGCAGCCTTAATCCCGGGGCGGCTGGGAGCTCCTACGAGCAGTACTTC
CASSLNPGAAGSSYEQYF
>.|TRBV2|11|TRBJ2-3|few
TGTGCCAGCAGTGAAGCGGGAGCGCAGTATTTT
CASSEAGAQYF
>TRBD1|TRBV7-3|15|TRBJ1-2|.
TGTGCCAGCAGCTTATCAGGACAGGGGACCGGGGGCTACACCTTC
CASSLSGQGTGGYTF
>TRBD1|TRBV10-2|15|TRBJ1-5|.
TGCGCCAGCAGTGGGAAGTCGACAGGGGTTCAGCCCCAGCATTTT
CASSGKSTGVQPQHF
>.|TRBV29-1|12|TRBJ2-5|.
TGCAGCGTTGCGAGGGGCCAAGAGACCCAGTACTTC
CSVARGQETQYF
>.|TRBV28|13|TRBJ1-1|once
TGTGCCAGCATGAGGGGGACGAACACTGAAGCTTTCTTT
CASMRGTNTEAFF
>.|TRBV6-1|12|TRBJ1-2|.
TGTGCCAGCAGTGAAATCCTCTATGGCTACACCTTC
CASSEILYGYTF
>.|TRBV4-3|15|TRBJ2-4|.
TGCGCCAGCAGCCCCCACGGGACCGCGGAAGACATTCAGTACTTC
CASSPHGTAEDIQYF
>.|TRBV10-1|11|TRBJ2-1|.
TGCGCCAGCACCCGACACAATGAGCAGTTCTTC
CASTRHNEQFF
>TRBD1|TRBV4-1|17|TRBJ2-3|once
TGCGCCAGCAGCCCTACCTCAGGGGGCAGCCTCACAGATACGCAGTATTTT
CASSPTSGGSLTDTQYF
>TRBD2|TRBV5-8|18|TRBJ2-5|.
TGTGCCAGCAGCTTGGCCCGGGGAGGCGGGAGCAAAAAAGAGACCCAGTACTTC
CASSLARGGGSKKETQYF
>.|TRBV5-1|13|TRBJ1-6|few
TGCGCCAGCAGCTCCGGGACAAGATCACCCCTCCACTTT
CASSSGTRSPLHF
>.|TRBV5-1|15|TRBJ2-5|.
TGCGCCAGCAGCTTGAATCCTAGAGGAGAAGAGACCCAGTACTTC
CASSLNPRGEETQYF
>TRBD1|TRBV15|21|TRBJ1-1|.
TGTGCCACCAGCAGAGATGCAAGGGGGTCGGGACAGGGGGCCTTGAACACTGAAGCTTTCTTT
CATSRDARGSGQGALNTEAFF
>.|TRBV30|13|TRBJ1-6|.
TGTGCCTGGGCCCTCGAGCGTGTTTCACCCCTCCACTTT
CAWALERVSPLHF
>.|TRBV27|15|TRBJ1-2|.
TGTGCCAGCAGTCCCCTGGTAGCAGGGCAGTATGGCTACACCTTC
CASSPLVAGQYGYTF
>.|TRBV5-4|13|TRBJ1-1|.
TGTGCCAGCAGACAAGAACCAAGGACTGAAGCTTTCTTT
CASRQEPRTEAFF
>.|TRBV10-3|13|TRBJ2-7|.
TGTGCCATCAGTGAGTCACTGGCTGACGAGCAGTACTTC
CAISESLADEQYF
>TRBD1|TRBV27|14|TRBJ2-1|.
TGTGCCAGCAGCCGGACAGGGGGCACGGATGAGCAGTTCTTC
CASSRTGGTDEQFF
>.|TRBV29-1|12|TRBJ2-1|.
TGCAGCGTTGAGTGGGTGGGCGATGAGCAGTTCTTC
CSVEWVGDEQFF
>.|TRBV6-5|14|TRBJ1-4|.
TGTGCCAGCAGTTACGTACAGGGTTATGAAAAACTGTTTTTT
CASSYVQGYEKLFF
>.|TRBV20-1|11|TRBJ2-7|.
TGCAGTGCTAGAGTTACAGACGAGCAGTACTTC
CSARVTDEQYF
>.|TRBV30|12|TRBJ1-2|.
TGTGCCTGGAGTGCAGAGAACTATGGCTACACCTTC
CAWSAENYGYTF
>.|TRBV9|15|TRBJ2-6|few
TGTGCCAGCAGCGCCCCGGGCTCTGGGGCCAACGTCCTGACTTTC
CASSAPGSGANVLTF
>.|TRBV11-2|14|TRBJ1-4|once
TGTGCCAGCAGCCCATGGGAGGGTAATGAAAAACTGTTTTTT
CASSPWEGNEKLFF
>TRBD1|TRBV29-1|13|TRBJ2-7|.
TGCAGCGTTTGGTCGGGACAGGGCTACGAGCAGTACTTC
CSVWSGQGYEQYF
>.|TRBV4-2|14|TRBJ2-1|.
TGTGCCAGCAGCCAAGAAAGGGCGGGTTGGGAGCAGTTCTTC
CASSQERAGWEQFF
>.|TRBV7-2|17|TRBJ2-5|once
TGTGCCAGCAGCTTAAGACAGCGAGCAGGTGGGGGGGAGACCCAGTACTTC
CASSLRQRAGGGETQYF
>.|TRBV2|14|TRBJ1-2|once
TGTGCCAGCAGTGAAGAATCCGTCGGTAGTGGCTACACCTTC
CASSEESVGSGYTF
>TRBD2|TRBV5-4|15|TRBJ2-5|.
TGTGCCAGCAGCTCCGGGGTAGCGGGAGAAGAGACCCAGTACTTC
CASSSGVAGEETQYF
>TRBD2|TRBV27|17|TRBJ2-3|.
TGTGCCAGCACCAAACAGGGACTAGCCCGGGGGACAGATACGCAGTATTTT
CASTKQGLARGTDTQYF
>TRBD1|TRBV7-9|15|TRBJ2-7|.
TGTGCCAGCAGCTCGAACAGGGGGACCTCCTACGAGCAGTACTTC
CASSSNRGTSYEQYF
>TRBD2|TRBV5-1|17|TRBJ2-5|.
TGCGCCAGCAGCTTGGAGGCTAGCGGGAGTGGAAGTGGGACCCAGTACTTC
CASSLEASGSGSGTQYF
>TRBD2|TRBV28|15|TRBJ2-5|.
TGTGCCAGCAGCCAACCGACTAGCGGGAAGGAGACCCAGTACTTC
CASSQPTSGKETQYF
>TRBD2|TRBV7-9|12|TRBJ2-3|.
TGTGCCAGCAGTTCTAGCGGGAGTTCGCAGTATTTT
CASSSSGSSQYF
>.|TRBV5-1|11|TRBJ2-1|.
TGCGCCAGCAGCTTGGTGGATGAGCAGTTCTTC
CASSLVDEQFF
>.|TRBV5-1|14|TRBJ2-3|.
TGCGCCAGCCTCGGCCCGAGCGGCACAGATACGCAGTATTTT
CASLGPSGTDTQYF
>TRBD1|TRBV2|15|TRBJ1-1|.
TGTGCCACGGAGCACCAAGGGGGCTTCGGCACTGAAGCTTTCTTT
CATEHQGGFGTEAFF
>TRBD1|TRBV5-1|13|TRBJ1-2|.
TGCGCCAGCAGCTTGGAAGGGGGCGCAGGCTACACCTTC
CASSLEGGAGYTF